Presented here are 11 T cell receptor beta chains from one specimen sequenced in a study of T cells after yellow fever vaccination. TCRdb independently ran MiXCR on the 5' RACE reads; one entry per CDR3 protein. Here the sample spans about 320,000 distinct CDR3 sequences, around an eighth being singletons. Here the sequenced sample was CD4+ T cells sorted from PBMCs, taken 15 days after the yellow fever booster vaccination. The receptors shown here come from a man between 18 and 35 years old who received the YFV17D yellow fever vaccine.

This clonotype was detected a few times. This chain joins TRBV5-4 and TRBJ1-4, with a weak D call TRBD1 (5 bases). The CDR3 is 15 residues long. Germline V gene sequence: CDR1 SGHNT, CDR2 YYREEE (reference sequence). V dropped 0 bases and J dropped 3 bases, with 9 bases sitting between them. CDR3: CASSLEGRANEKLFF. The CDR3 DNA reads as TGTGCCAGCAGCTTGGAAGGCAGGGCTAATGAAAAACTGTTTTTT.

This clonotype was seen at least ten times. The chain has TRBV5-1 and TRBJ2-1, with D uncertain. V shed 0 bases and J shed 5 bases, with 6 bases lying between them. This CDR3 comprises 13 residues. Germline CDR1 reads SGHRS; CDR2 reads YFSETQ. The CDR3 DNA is TGCGCCAGCAGCTTGGGATGGAACAATGAGCAGTTCTTC. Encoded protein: CASSLGWNNEQFF. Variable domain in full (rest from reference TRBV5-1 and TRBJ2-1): KAGVTQTPRYLIKTRGQQVTLSCSPISGHRSVSWYQQTPGQGLQFLFEYFSETQRNKGNFPGRFSGRQFSNSRSEMNVSTLELGDSALYLCASSLGWNNEQFFGPGTRLTVL.

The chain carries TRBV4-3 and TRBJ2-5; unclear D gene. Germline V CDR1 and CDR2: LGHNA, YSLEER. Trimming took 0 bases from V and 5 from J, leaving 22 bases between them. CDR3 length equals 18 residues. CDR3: CASSQDRDMDDTAETQYF. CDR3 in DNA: TGCGCCAGCAGCCAAGATCGAGACATGGACGATACGGCGGAGACCCAGTACTTC.

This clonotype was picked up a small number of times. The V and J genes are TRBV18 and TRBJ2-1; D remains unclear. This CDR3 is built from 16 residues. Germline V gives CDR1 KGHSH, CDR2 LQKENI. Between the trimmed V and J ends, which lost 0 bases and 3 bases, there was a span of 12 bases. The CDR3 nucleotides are TGTGCCAGCTCACCACCGGGCGGCTACTTCTACAATGAGCAGTTCTTC. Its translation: CASSPPGGYFYNEQFF.

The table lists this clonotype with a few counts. CDR3 region: CASSPRDRGNQPQHF. The CDR3 DNA sequence: TGTGCCAGTAGCCCCCGGGACAGGGGTAATCAGCCCCAGCATTTT. V gene TRBV19 combines with J gene TRBJ1-5; 10 positions match TRBD1. The J segment lost 4 bases and the V segment lost 6 bases, leaving 6 bases of the junction unmatched. Germline CDR1 is LNHDA and CDR2 is SQIVND (reference sequence). This CDR3 region has 15 residues.

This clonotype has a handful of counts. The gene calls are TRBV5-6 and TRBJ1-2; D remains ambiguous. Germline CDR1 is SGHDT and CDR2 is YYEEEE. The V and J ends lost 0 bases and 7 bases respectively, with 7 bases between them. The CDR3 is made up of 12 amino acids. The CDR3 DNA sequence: TGTGCCAGCAGCTTGGAGTCGGGTGGCTACACCTTC. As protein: CASSLESGGYTF.

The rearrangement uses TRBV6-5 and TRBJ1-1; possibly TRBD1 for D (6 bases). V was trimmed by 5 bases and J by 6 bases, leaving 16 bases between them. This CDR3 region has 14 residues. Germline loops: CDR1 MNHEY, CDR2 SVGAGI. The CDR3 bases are TGTGCCAGCAGTCTAACCGACGGGGGGCCTGAAGCTTTCTTT. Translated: CASSLTDGGPEAFF.

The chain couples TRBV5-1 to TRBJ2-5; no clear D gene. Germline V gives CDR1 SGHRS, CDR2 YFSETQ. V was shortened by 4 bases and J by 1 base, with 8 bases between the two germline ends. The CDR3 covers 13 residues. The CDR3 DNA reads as TGCGCCAGCAGCGTCCAGCCCCAAGAGACCCAGTACTTC. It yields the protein CASSVQPQETQYF.

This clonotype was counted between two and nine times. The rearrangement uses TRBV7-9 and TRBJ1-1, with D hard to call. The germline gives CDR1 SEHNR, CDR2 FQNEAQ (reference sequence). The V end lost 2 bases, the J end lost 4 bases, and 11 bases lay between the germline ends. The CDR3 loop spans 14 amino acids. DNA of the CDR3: TGTGCCAGCAGCTTATCAACCGGGAGCACTGAAGCTTTCTTT. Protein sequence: CASSLSTGSTEAFF.

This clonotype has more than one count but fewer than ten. CDR3 region: CASTLGNDNEQFF. The CDR3 bases are TGTGCCAGCACCCTGGGGAACGACAATGAGCAGTTCTTC. The chain employs TRBV5-4 and TRBJ2-1; the D is unclear. The V gene's germline CDR1 is SGHNT and CDR2 YYREEE (reference sequence). V gave up 6 bases and J gave up 5 bases, with 12 bases separating them. CDR3 length equals 13 residues.

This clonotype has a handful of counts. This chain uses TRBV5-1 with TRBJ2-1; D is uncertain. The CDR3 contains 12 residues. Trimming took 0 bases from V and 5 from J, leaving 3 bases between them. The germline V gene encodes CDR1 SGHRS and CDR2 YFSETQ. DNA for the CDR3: TGCGCCAGCAGCTTGGTGGACAATGAGCAGTTCTTC. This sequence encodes CASSLVDNEQFF.